The 9 T cell receptor beta chains reported below all come from one sample, sequenced in a study of T cell therapy after organ transplantation. For these receptors, no antigen is known. Repertoires were generated with immunoSEQ multiplex PCR, while TCRdb's copy carries only in-frame clones and drops some. In the table there are over 45,000 clones, around 93% of which are singletons. The sample was CD8+ T cells from blood, taken before autologous CMV-specific T cell therapy. These receptors were collected from a human patient who had received a solid organ transplant and had CMV disease.

The chain carries TRBV28 and TRBJ1-5; tentative D call: TRBD1 (5 bases). CDR3 length: 13 amino acids. Germline assignment: CDR1 MDHEN and CDR2 SYDVKM. The germline V and J ends were trimmed by 11 bases and 6 bases, with 17 bases remaining between them. The CDR3 sequence: CALGAGTSQPQHF. The CDR3 DNA reads as TGTGCCCTTGGCGCAGGGACCAGTCAGCCCCAGCATTTT.

The J gene is TRBJ2-2, the V gene TRBV27; D not certain. Trimming took 4 bases from V and 3 from J, leaving 6 bases between them. Germline V gene lookup returns CDR1 MNHEY and CDR2 SMNVEV (reference sequence). This CDR3 has 13 residues. The CDR3 loop is CASSWSDTGELFF. The CDR3 region has the DNA TGTGCCAGCAGTTGGAGCGACACCGGGGAGCTGTTTTTT.

This chain joins TRBV6-5 and TRBJ1-2; D call uncertain. Trimming took 6 bases from V and 3 from J, leaving 11 bases between them. CDR1 is MNHEY, CDR2 SVGAGI, per germline. CDR3 length: 13 residues. The DNA for the CDR3 is TGTGCCAGCAGCCCCCGCCGGGACTATGGCTACACCTTC. It specifies CASSPRRDYGYTF.

The chain uses TRBV19 and TRBJ2-1; D ambiguous. Trimming removed 3 bases at V and 2 bases at J, with 11 bases between. Per the germline V gene, CDR1 is LNHDA and CDR2 is SQIVND (reference sequence). The CDR3 totals 15 residues. The CDR3: CASSMSTFPYNEQFF. As DNA, the CDR3 is TGTGCCAGTAGTATGTCAACATTTCCCTACAATGAGCAGTTCTTC.

The V call is TRBV6-5, the J call TRBJ2-7, with D maybe TRBD1 (6 bases). The CDR3 length is 14 residues. The germline V and J ends were trimmed by 5 bases and 1 base, with 12 bases remaining between them. The germline V gene encodes CDR1 MNHEY and CDR2 SVGAGI. The CDR3 DNA reads as TGTGCCAGCAGTACCCAGGGGCGATCCTACGAGCAGTACTTC. This sequence encodes CASSTQGRSYEQYF.

The rearrangement links TRBV6-1 to TRBJ1-1; no clear D. Trimming cost V 2 bases and J 6 bases, with 10 bases left between them. The CDR3 has 13 amino acids. The germline CDR1 and CDR2 sequences are MNHNS and SASEGT. The CDR3 loop is CASSEMGGSEAFF. DNA for the CDR3: TGTGCCAGCAGTGAAATGGGAGGCTCTGAAGCTTTCTTT.

The chain employs TRBV11-2 and TRBJ2-2, with D perhaps matching TRBD1 or TRBD2 (5 bases each). The CDR3 has 17 amino acids. The germline CDR1 and CDR2 sequences are SGHAT and FQNNGV. V gave up 5 bases and J gave up 1 base, with 17 bases separating them. CDR3 sequence reads: CASSVAKGMGNTGELFF. The DNA for the CDR3 is TGTGCCAGCAGCGTAGCGAAGGGGATGGGGAACACCGGGGAGCTGTTTTTT.

The count of this clone is one. The genes are TRBV11-2 and TRBJ2-3; 7 nucleotides agree with TRBD1. Germline-derived CDR1 and CDR2 are SGHAT and FQNNGV. The CDR3 runs 16 residues. The trim removed 3 bases at V and 0 bases at J, leaving 6 bases unmatched. The CDR3 DNA is TGTGCCAGCAGCTTCCACCGACAGGGAAGCACAGATACGCAGTATTTT. Translated, it gives CASSFHRQGSTDTQYF. Combining the CDR3 with reference TRBV11-2 and TRBJ2-3 gives the whole variable domain EAGVAQSPRYKIIEKRQSVAFWCNPISGHATLYWYQQILGQGPKLLIQFQNNGVVDDSQLPKDRFSAERLKGVDSTLKIQPAKLEDSAVYLCASSFHRQGSTDTQYFGPGTRLTVL.

This chain uses TRBV4-3 with TRBJ1-3; the D is unclear. The V end was cut by 0 bases, the J end by 4 bases, with 16 bases between. CDR1 is LGHNA, CDR2 YSLEER, per germline. The CDR3 is 17 amino acids. This CDR3 reads CASSQDRPGSEGNTIYF. DNA for the CDR3: TGCGCCAGCAGCCAAGATCGTCCCGGGTCGGAGGGAAACACCATATATTTT.